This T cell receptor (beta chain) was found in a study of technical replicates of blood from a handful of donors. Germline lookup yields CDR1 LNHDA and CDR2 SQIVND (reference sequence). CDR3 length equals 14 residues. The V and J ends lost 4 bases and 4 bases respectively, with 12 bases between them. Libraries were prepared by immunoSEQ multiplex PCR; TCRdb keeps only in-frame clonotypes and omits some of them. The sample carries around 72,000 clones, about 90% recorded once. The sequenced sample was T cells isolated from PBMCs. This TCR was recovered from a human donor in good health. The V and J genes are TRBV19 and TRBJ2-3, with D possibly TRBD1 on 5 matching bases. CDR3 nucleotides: TGTGCCAGTAGTACCCCGACAGAAGCAGATACGCAGTATTTT. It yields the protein CASSTPTEADTQYF.